The 11 T cell receptor beta chains given below trace back to one sample, sequenced in a study of cytomegalovirus exposure and HLA in healthy donors (dated by TCRdb to about 2017). The method behind the library was the immunoSEQ multiplex PCR assay. For the multiplex PCR, a mixture combining 60 forward primers for TCR Vbeta segments and 13 reverse primers for TCR Jbeta segments was used. As stored in TCRdb, this immuneACCESS dataset retains in-frame rearrangements with V and J assigned. A fraction of the clones does not appear; measured against another copy, unresolved V genes explain less than half of the discrepancy, and the remainder lacks a known reason. For this sample, the table gives roughly 150,000 clones. Approximately 1.5% of the sample is taken by the ten largest. The specimen sequenced was PBMCs. Receptor source: a woman between 50 and 59 years old in good health and CMV-seronegative.

The chain employs TRBV5-1 and TRBJ2-3; 10 bases are shared with TRBD2. V dropped 5 bases and J dropped 9; count of bases not matched to a gene: 9. The CDR3 spans 14 residues. Germline V gene sequence: CDR1 SGHRS, CDR2 YFSETQ. This chain's CDR3 is CASSPSGGDQTQYF. In DNA, the CDR3 is TGCGCCAGCAGTCCCAGCGGGGGGGACCAGACGCAGTATTTT.

The chain has TRBV6-5 and TRBJ1-3, with D possibly matching TRBD1 (6 bases). The germline CDR1 and CDR2 sequences are MNHEY and SVGAGI. There are 16 residues in the CDR3. V lost 6 bases and J 4 bases, leaving 19 bases between the germline ends. The CDR3 protein is CASSYATGLGGNTIYF. As DNA, the CDR3 is TGTGCCAGCAGCTACGCGACAGGCCTCGGGGGAAACACCATATATTTT.

The chain carries TRBV19 and TRBJ2-5; 13 bases are a match to TRBD2. Trimming at V came to 5 bases and at J to 2 bases, leaving 17 bases not matched to a gene. The CDR3 consists of 20 residues. CDR1 LNHDA and CDR2 SQIVND come from the germline V gene (reference sequence). The CDR3 DNA reads as TGTGCCAGTAGTTTACCCCGGACTAGCGGGAGTACAAAGGAGCAAGAGACCCAGTACTTC. Encoded protein: CASSLPRTSGSTKEQETQYF.

The V call is TRBV2, the J call TRBJ2-3; 8 nucleotides agree with TRBD2. CDR3 length: 14 residues. V dropped 1 base and J dropped 5; count of bases not matched to a gene: 2. CDR1 and CDR2 (germline): SNHLY, FYNNEI. CDR3 residues: CASSEGLAGDTQYF. The CDR3 coding sequence is TGTGCCAGCAGTGAAGGGCTAGCGGGAGATACGCAGTATTTT.

The chain links TRBV30 to TRBJ1-5; D unresolved. The CDR3 totals 12 residues. With 5 bases removed from V and 4 bases from J, the gap between germline ends came to 9 bases. Per germline, CDR1 GTSNPN and CDR2 SVGIG (reference sequence). The CDR3 sequence: CAWSQANQPQHF. The CDR3 nucleotides read TGTGCCTGGTCCCAGGCAAATCAGCCCCAGCATTTT.

V and J are TRBV5-6 and TRBJ2-1; D perhaps matches TRBD1 (6 bases). The germline V gene encodes CDR1 SGHDT and CDR2 YYEEEE. Between the trimmed V and J ends, which lost 2 bases and 7 bases, there was a span of 13 bases. The CDR3 has 14 amino acids. CDR3 loop: CASSFYTQGNEQFF. CDR3 sequence (DNA): TGTGCCAGCAGCTTTTACACTCAGGGGAATGAGCAGTTCTTC.

The chain employs TRBV19 and TRBJ1-2, with TRBD1 matching 9 bases. Germline V gives CDR1 LNHDA, CDR2 SQIVND (reference sequence). The CDR3 sequence is 16 residues long. V dropped 3 bases and J dropped 5; count of bases not matched to a gene: 10. CDR3 DNA sequence: TGTGCCAGTAGTATTCGTGCCGGGACAGGGCCTTATGGCTACACCTTC. Its translation: CASSIRAGTGPYGYTF.

The chain employs TRBV5-5 and TRBJ2-3; the match to TRBD1 covers 7 bases. The J segment lost 5 bases and the V segment lost 4 bases, leaving 7 bases of the junction unmatched. This CDR3 comprises 14 residues. Germline lookup yields CDR1 SGHKS and CDR2 YYEKEE (reference sequence). The CDR3 loop reads CASSAQGVQDTQYF. The CDR3 DNA follows: TGTGCCAGCAGCGCCCAGGGGGTTCAAGATACGCAGTATTTT.

This chain joins TRBV13 and TRBJ2-1; D might be TRBD1 (8 bases). The ends were cut back, 4 bases at V and 14 bases at J, with 18 bases in the middle. Germline CDR1 is PRHDT and CDR2 is FYEKMQ (reference sequence). This CDR3 spans 13 amino acids. DNA of the CDR3: TGTGCCAGCAGCTCAACAGGGGGGGATCAGAAGTTCTTC. Its protein is CASSSTGGDQKFF.

The rearrangement uses TRBV29-1 and TRBJ1-5; the match to TRBD1 covers 8 bases. The CDR3 consists of 13 residues. V lost 6 bases to trimming and J lost 2 bases; unmatched junction nucleotides: 3. Germline V gene sequence: CDR1 SQVTM, CDR2 ANQGSEA. In nucleotides, the CDR3 is TGCAGCGTGGAGACAGGGGGCAATCAGCCCCAGCATTTT. It translates to CSVETGGNQPQHF.

The chain links TRBV28 to TRBJ2-7; 8 nucleotides align to TRBD2. The trim removed 6 bases at V and 3 bases at J, leaving 7 bases unmatched. The CDR3 loop spans 14 amino acids. Germline CDR1 reads MDHEN; CDR2 reads SYDVKM. The CDR3 DNA is TGTGCCAGCAGGGGAGCGGGGGCCATCTACGAGCAGTACTTC. This translates into CASRGAGAIYEQYF.